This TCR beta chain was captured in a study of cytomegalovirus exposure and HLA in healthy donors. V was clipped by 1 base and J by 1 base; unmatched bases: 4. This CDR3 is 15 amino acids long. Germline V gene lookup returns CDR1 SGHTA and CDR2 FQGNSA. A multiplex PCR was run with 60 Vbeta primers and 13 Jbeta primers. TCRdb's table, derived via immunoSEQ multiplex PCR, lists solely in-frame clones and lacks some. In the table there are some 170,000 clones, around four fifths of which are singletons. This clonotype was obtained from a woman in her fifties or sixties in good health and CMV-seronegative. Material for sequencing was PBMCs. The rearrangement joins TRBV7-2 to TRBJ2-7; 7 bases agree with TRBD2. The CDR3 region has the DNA TGTGCCAGCAGCTTAGTGGGGACTATATCCTACGAGCAGTACTTC. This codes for CASSLVGTISYEQYF.